A single sample gave rise to the 7 T cell receptor beta chains below, sequenced in a study of CD8 T cells in ankylosing spondylitis. Study-wide results and caveats: In ankylosing spondylitis blood, a motif of eight highly homologous TCR beta variants appeared characteristic.

Antigen specificity for these receptors is unknown. TCRdb re-called the 5' RACE reads through MiXCR, storing one row per CDR3 protein. The sample shows approximately 540,000 distinct CDR3 sequences, about 13% of them seen only once. What was sequenced was blood, either unsorted or a sorted T cell fraction (not recorded which). The receptors shown here come from a male donor with ankylosing spondylitis.

This clonotype has only a few counts. The chain recombines TRBV3-1 with TRBJ2-1; TRBD1 agrees at 7 bases. From germline, CDR1 is LGHDT and CDR2 YNNKEL (reference sequence). The CDR3 consists of 16 residues. After removal of 3 bases from V and 4 bases from J, the junction contained 9 bases not matched to a gene. CDR3 sequence: CASSQETGTAYNEQFF. The DNA for the CDR3 is TGTGCCAGCAGCCAGGAGACCGGGACAGCGTACAATGAGCAGTTCTTC.

This clonotype was observed a handful of times. This chain links TRBV21-1 with TRBJ1-5. TRBV21-1 is listed as a pseudogene. The CDR3 loop spans 13 amino acids. The CDR3 bases are TGTGCCAGCAGCAAGGGGGAGGATCAGCCCCAGCATTTT. Its protein is CASSKGEDQPQHF.

This clonotype was seen a few times. CDR3 coding DNA: TGCAGTGCTAGAACAGGGCGAGCGAACACCGGGGAGCTGTTTTTT. Its protein product is CSARTGRANTGELFF. The V call is TRBV20-1, the J call TRBJ2-2, with a weak D call TRBD1 (6 bases). V shed 2 bases and J shed 0 bases, with 10 bases lying between them. This CDR3 contains 15 residues. The germline gives CDR1 DFQATT, CDR2 SNEGSKA (reference sequence).

In its sample, this clonotype was seen many times. The J gene is TRBJ2-7, the V gene TRBV15; TRBD2 might be the D (6 bases). The CDR3 runs to 11 residues. V lost 8 bases to trimming and J lost 3 bases, with 8 bases between them. Germline CDR1 and CDR2: LNHNV and YYDKDF (reference sequence). The CDR3 spells CATSGDYEQYF. The CDR3 nucleotides read TGTGCCACCTCGGGGGACTACGAGCAGTACTTC. The full variable domain, completed using reference TRBV15 and TRBJ2-7, is DAMVIQNPRYQVTQFGKPVTLSCSQTLNHNVMYWYQQKSSQAPKLLFHYYDKDFNNEADTPDNFQSRRPNTSFCFLDIRSPGLGDTAMYLCATSGDYEQYFGPGTRLTVT.

The rearrangement links TRBV6-1 to TRBJ2-1; no clear D gene. V was trimmed by 6 bases and J by 10 bases, leaving 10 bases between them. CDR3 length equals 11 residues. Per the germline V gene, CDR1 is MNHNS and CDR2 is SASEGT. CDR3 coding DNA: TGTGCCAGCAGAGTAAATCTGGAGCAGTTCTTC. This encodes CASRVNLEQFF.

This sequence joins TRBV27 and TRBJ2-2; a possible D gene is TRBD2 (5 bases). From germline, CDR1 is MNHEY and CDR2 SMNVEV (reference sequence). Between the trimmed V and J ends, which lost 3 bases and 7 bases, there was a span of 9 bases. The CDR3 spans 13 residues. The CDR3 nucleotides are TGTGCCAGCAGTTTCCTAGAGGGCGGGGAGCTGTTTTTT. Translating gives CASSFLEGGELFF.

This clonotype was seen repeatedly, ten times or more. V is TRBV10-3 and J is TRBJ2-4; D is perhaps TRBD2 (6 bases). The CDR3 loop spans 15 amino acids. V was shortened by 1 base and J by 0 bases, with 7 bases between the two germline ends. Germline CDR1 ENHRY, CDR2 SYGVKD. The CDR3 DNA reads TGTGCCATCAGTGAGTGGGACTTAGCCAAAAACATTCAGTACTTC. Translated: CAISEWDLAKNIQYF.